This TCR beta chain was recorded in a study of blood T cell repertoires in COVID-19. Study background: T cells, B-cell-depleted T cells, or PBMCs supplied cDNA or gDNA.

The V and J ends lost 4 bases and 2 bases respectively, with 14 bases between them. From germline, CDR1 is GTSNPN and CDR2 SVGIG (reference sequence). The CDR3 loop spans 14 amino acids. Original handling: It was from reference gene primer amplification that nucleated cell counts were estimated. TCRdb's table, derived via immunoSEQ multiplex PCR, lists solely in-frame clones and lacks some. V, J and clone size reflect that table, while D and trimming were determined from the DNA. Of some 150,000 clones in the sample, about nine tenths are singletons; the top ten hold about 4%. The sample taken for sequencing was peripheral blood. This chain links TRBV30 with TRBJ1-1; D is perhaps TRBD1 (5 bases). The TCR originated in a woman in her fifties or sixties with active or convalescent COVID-19. The CDR3 DNA is TGTGCCTGGAACGTCCGACAGTCAAACACTGAAGCTTTCTTT. Protein sequence: CAWNVRQSNTEAFF.